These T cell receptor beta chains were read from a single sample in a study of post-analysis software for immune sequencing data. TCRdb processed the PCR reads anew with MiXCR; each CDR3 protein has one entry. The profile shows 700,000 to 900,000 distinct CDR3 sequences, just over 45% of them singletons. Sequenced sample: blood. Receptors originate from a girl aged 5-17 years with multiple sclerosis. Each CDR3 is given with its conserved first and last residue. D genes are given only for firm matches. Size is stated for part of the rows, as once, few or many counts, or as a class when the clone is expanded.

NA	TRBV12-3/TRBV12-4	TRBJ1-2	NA	CASSLQGLFYGYTF	TGTGCCAGCAGTTTACAGGGGTTGTTCTATGGCTACACCTTC
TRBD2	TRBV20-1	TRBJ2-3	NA	CSGSGNTDTQYF	TGCAGTGGGAGCGGGAACACAGATACGCAGTATTTT
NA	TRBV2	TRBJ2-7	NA	CASSDWTISYEQYF	TGTGCCAGCAGTGATTGGACTATCTCCTACGAGCAGTACTTC
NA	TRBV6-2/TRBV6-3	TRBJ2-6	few	CASSYELGQPATSSGANVLTF	TGTGCCAGCAGTTACGAACTAGGGCAGCCCGCAACCAGTTCTGGGGCCAACGTCCTGACTTTC
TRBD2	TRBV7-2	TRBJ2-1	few	CASSLVGLGGSSYNEQFF	TGTGCCAGCAGCTTAGTGGGTCTGGGAGGGAGCTCCTACAATGAGCAGTTCTTC
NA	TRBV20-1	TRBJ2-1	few	CSAELGVSYNEQFF	TGCAGTGCGGAACTAGGAGTCTCCTACAATGAGCAGTTCTTC
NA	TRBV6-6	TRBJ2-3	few	CASSYPGPSTDTQYF	TGTGCCAGCAGTTACCCGGGACCGAGCACAGATACGCAGTATTTT
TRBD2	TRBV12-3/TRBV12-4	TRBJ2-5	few	CASSFGGRAVETQYF	TGTGCCAGCAGTTTTGGCGGGAGGGCCGTCGAGACCCAGTACTTC
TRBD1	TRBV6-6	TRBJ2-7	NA	CASSAVGTVRHEQYF	TGTGCCAGCAGCGCCGTCGGGACAGTACGACACGAGCAGTACTTC
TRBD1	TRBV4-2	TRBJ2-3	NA	CASSEVMSRGRDTQYF	TGTGCCAGCAGCGAAGTAATGTCCAGGGGGAGAGATACGCAGTATTTT
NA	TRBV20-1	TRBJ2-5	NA	CSARDSATPETQYF	TGCAGTGCTAGAGATTCGGCTACCCCAGAGACCCAGTACTTC
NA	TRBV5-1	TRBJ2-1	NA	CASSRGTVYNEQFF	TGCGCCAGCAGCCGAGGGACGGTCTACAATGAGCAGTTCTTC
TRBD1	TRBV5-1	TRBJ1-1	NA	CASSWEGAPNTEAFF	TGCGCCAGCAGCTGGGAGGGGGCCCCGAACACTGAAGCTTTCTTT
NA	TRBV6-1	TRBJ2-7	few	CASSVREQRYEQYF	TGTGCCAGCAGTGTGAGGGAACAACGCTACGAGCAGTACTTC
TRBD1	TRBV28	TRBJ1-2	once	CASRPYMFGQANYGYTF	TGTGCCAGCAGGCCCTATATGTTTGGACAGGCTAACTATGGCTACACCTTC
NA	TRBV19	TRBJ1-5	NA	CASSPRPRGGQPQHF	TGTGCCAGTAGTCCCCGCCCCAGGGGAGGTCAGCCCCAGCATTTT
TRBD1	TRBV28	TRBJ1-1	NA	CASSPTGENTEAFF	TGTGCCAGCAGCCCTACAGGGGAGAACACTGAAGCTTTCTTT
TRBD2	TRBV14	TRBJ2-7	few	CASSQVAGDYEQYF	TGTGCCAGCAGCCAAGTGGCGGGGGACTACGAGCAGTACTTC
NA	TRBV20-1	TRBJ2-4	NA	CSARDPRTGTKNIQYF	TGCAGTGCTAGAGATCCCCGCACAGGGACCAAAAACATTCAGTACTTC
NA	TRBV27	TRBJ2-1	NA	CASTPLSGTYNEQFF	TGTGCCAGCACCCCGTTGTCCGGAACGTACAATGAGCAGTTCTTC
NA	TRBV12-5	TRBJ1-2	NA	CASGPYQEGDNYGYTF	TGTGCTAGTGGTCCATACCAGGAGGGTGATAACTATGGCTACACCTTC
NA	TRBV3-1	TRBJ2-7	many	CASSQVRGYEQYF	TGTGCCAGCAGCCAAGTAAGGGGCTACGAGCAGTACTTC
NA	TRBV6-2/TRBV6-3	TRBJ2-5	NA	CASSLQGSRPGTHRETQYF	TGTGCCAGCAGTCTCCAAGGTTCCCGCCCCGGGACCCACCGGGAGACCCAGTACTTC
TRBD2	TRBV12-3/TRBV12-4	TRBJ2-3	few	CASSLTRLGTSGRMRDTQYF	TGTGCCAGCAGTCTTACTCGCCTAGGGACTAGCGGGAGGATGAGGGATACGCAGTATTTT
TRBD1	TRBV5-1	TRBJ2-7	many	CASGGQGPYEQYF	TGCGCCAGCGGGGGACAGGGCCCCTACGAGCAGTACTTC
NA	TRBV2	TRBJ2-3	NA	CTSGPFLPTDTQYF	TGTACCAGCGGCCCTTTTCTCCCCACGGATACGCAGTATTTT
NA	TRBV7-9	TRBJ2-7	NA	CASSPRDLSSYEQYF	TGTGCCAGCAGTCCCCGGGACCTAAGCTCCTACGAGCAGTACTTC
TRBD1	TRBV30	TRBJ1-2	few	CAWSVQGAGGYTF	TGTGCCTGGAGTGTACAGGGGGCTGGTGGCTACACCTTC
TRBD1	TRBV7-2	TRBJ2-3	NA	CASSLGQGEDTQYF	TGTGCCAGCAGCTTAGGGCAGGGGGAAGATACGCAGTATTTT
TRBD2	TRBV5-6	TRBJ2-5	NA	CASSYTGGETQYF	TGTGCCAGCAGCTATACGGGGGGGGAGACCCAGTACTTC
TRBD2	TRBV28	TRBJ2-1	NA	CASSLFRLAGYNEQFF	TGTGCCAGCAGTTTATTTAGACTAGCGGGATACAATGAGCAGTTCTTC
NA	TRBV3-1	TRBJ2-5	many	CASSQGETQYF	TGTGCCAGCAGCCAAGGGGAGACCCAGTACTTC
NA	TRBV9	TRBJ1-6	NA	CASSPTGGQGSPLHF	TGTGCCAGCAGCCCAACGGGGGGGCAAGGCTCACCCCTCCACTTT
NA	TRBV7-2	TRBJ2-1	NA	CASSLSPRHEQFF	TGTGCCAGCAGCTTAAGTCCGCGGCATGAGCAGTTCTTC
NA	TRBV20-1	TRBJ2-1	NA	CSALYYNEQFF	TGCAGTGCCCTATACTACAATGAGCAGTTCTTC
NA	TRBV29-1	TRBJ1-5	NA	CSVEGGIPNQPQHF	TGCAGCGTTGAAGGGGGTATCCCCAATCAGCCCCAGCATTTT
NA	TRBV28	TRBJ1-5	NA	CASSPGTASNQPQHF	TGTGCCAGCAGTCCCGGGACGGCGAGCAATCAGCCCCAGCATTTT
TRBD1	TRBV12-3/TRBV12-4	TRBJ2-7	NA	CASSLAWGQGAGEQYF	TGTGCCAGCAGTTTAGCGTGGGGACAGGGGGCCGGCGAGCAGTACTTC
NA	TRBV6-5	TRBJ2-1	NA	CASRQLSQRTNNEQFF	TGTGCCAGCAGGCAACTGAGTCAGCGTACAAACAATGAGCAGTTCTTC
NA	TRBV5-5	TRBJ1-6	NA	CASSFQDQGSPLHF	TGTGCCAGCAGCTTCCAGGACCAGGGATCACCCCTCCACTTT
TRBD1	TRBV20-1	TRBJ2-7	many	CSARVTGTYEQYF	TGCAGTGCTAGAGTGACAGGGACCTACGAGCAGTACTTC
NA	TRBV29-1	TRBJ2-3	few	CSGSPGTPRTDTQYF	TGCAGCGGATCACCCGGGACTCCCCGGACAGATACGCAGTATTTT
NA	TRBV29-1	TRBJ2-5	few	CSVGGVQGALRETQYF	TGCAGCGTCGGGGGGGTACAGGGGGCGTTGAGGGAGACCCAGTACTTC
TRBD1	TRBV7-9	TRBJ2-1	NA	CASSLEQGAQNEQFF	TGTGCCAGCAGCTTAGAACAGGGGGCGCAGAATGAGCAGTTCTTC
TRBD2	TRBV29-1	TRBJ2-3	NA	CSVGLVDTQYF	TGCAGCGTGGGACTAGTAGATACGCAGTATTTT